This T cell receptor beta chain was sequenced for a study of blood T cell repertoires in COVID-19. Study-level background: Collection of acute and convalescent COVID-19 samples took place in the United States, Italy and Spain.

The CDR3 runs 16 residues. Per germline, CDR1 LGHDT and CDR2 YNNKEL (reference sequence). Trimming cost V 3 bases and J 3 bases; bases outside gene matches: 9. The assay was immunoSEQ multiplex PCR, and TCRdb's table has in-frame clones only and misses some. The sample lists roughly 100,000 clones, approximately 81% occurring once. The material sequenced was peripheral blood. The V call is TRBV3-1 (or the pseudogene TRBV3-2), the J call TRBJ2-7; TRBD1 agrees at 9 bases. The origin of this receptor is a man older than 75 with acute or convalescent COVID-19. CDR3 DNA: TGTGCCAGCAGCCAGGGACGAACAGGGGGCGGCTACGAGCAGTACTTC. As protein: CASSQGRTGGGYEQYF.